The 24 T cell receptor beta chains in this list originate from one sample, sequenced in a study of identical twins. TCRdb ran MiXCR on the 5' RACE reads and lists one entry per CDR3 protein. In the table there are approximately 630,000 distinct CDR3 sequences, around 7.5% of which are singletons. The sample was also reused in another study, on yellow fever vaccine responses in identical twins.

Source material: PBMCs. These receptors all stem from a woman aged 18-35 years in good health.

This chain links TRBV7-9 with TRBJ2-3; D might be TRBD1 (5 bases). Germline assignment: CDR1 SEHNR and CDR2 FQNEAQ (reference sequence). The V gene lost 10 bases and the J gene lost 1 base, with 12 bases spanning the gap. The CDR3 contains 13 residues. CDR3 loop: CATKGSGTDTQYF. As DNA, the CDR3 is TGTGCCACCAAGGGGTCGGGCACAGATACGCAGTATTTT.

This clonotype was found a few times. The chain couples TRBV20-1 to TRBJ2-7, with 7 bases matching TRBD2. The junction had 3 bases not matched to a gene; V was cut back by 4 bases and J by 0 bases. The CDR3 runs 13 residues. Per germline, CDR1 DFQATT and CDR2 SNEGSKA (reference sequence). The CDR3, as DNA: TGCAGTGCTACGCTAGCGGCCTCCTACGAGCAGTACTTC. Amino acids: CSATLAASYEQYF.

The V and J genes are TRBV2 and TRBJ2-3; the match to TRBD2 covers 9 bases. The CDR3 is 15 residues long. The V gene end was trimmed by 7 bases and the J gene end by 1 base; junction bases not matched to a gene: 6. Germline V gene lookup returns CDR1 SNHLY and CDR2 FYNNEI. The chain's CDR3 is CASTARTSGTDTQYF. Here the CDR3 DNA reads TGTGCCAGCACCGCTCGGACTAGCGGCACAGATACGCAGTATTTT.

A few counts support this clonotype. This rearrangement joins TRBV27 to TRBJ2-7; D may be TRBD1 or TRBD2 (8 bases each). The CDR3 is 18 residues long. V lost 6 bases, J lost 2 bases, and 26 bases lay in between. Per the germline V gene, CDR1 is MNHEY and CDR2 is SMNVEV (reference sequence). CDR3 in amino acids: CASSGQGPWREETYEQYF. DNA for the CDR3: TGTGCCAGCAGCGGACAGGGACCTTGGCGGGAGGAAACCTACGAGCAGTACTTC.

The chain links TRBV6-5 to TRBJ2-2; TRBD2 aligns across 8 bases. This CDR3 has 16 amino acids. The V and J ends lost 1 base and 4 bases, in that order; junction bases with no gene match: 5. From germline, CDR1 is MNHEY and CDR2 SVGAGI. The CDR3: CASSYFGLAATGELFF. Written as DNA, the CDR3 is TGTGCCAGCAGTTACTTCGGACTAGCAGCCACCGGGGAGCTGTTTTTT.

This clonotype was observed a few times. The V gene is TRBV2, the J gene TRBJ2-2; a weak D match, TRBD1 (6 bases). V shed 5 bases and J shed 4 bases, with 20 bases lying between them. Germline V lookup: CDR1 SNHLY, CDR2 FYNNEI. This CDR3 is built from 17 residues. The CDR3 spells CASSQQGRGVSTGELFF. The CDR3 bases are TGTGCCAGCAGTCAACAGGGTAGGGGAGTGAGCACCGGGGAGCTGTTTTTT. Using reference TRBV2 and TRBJ2-2 for the parts outside the CDR3, the full variable domain is EPEVTQTPSHQVTQMGQEVILRCVPISNHLYFYWYRQILGQKVEFLVSFYNNEISEKSEIFDDQFSVERPDGSNFTLKIRSTKLEDSAMYFCASSQQGRGVSTGELFFGEGSRLTVL.

In this sample, this clonotype turned up many times. The chain couples TRBV3-1 to TRBJ1-1, with D unresolved. Germline values: CDR1 LGHDT, CDR2 YNNKEL (reference sequence). V lost 0 bases to trimming and J lost 5 bases, with 4 bases between them. The CDR3 length is 12 residues. The CDR3 coding sequence is TGTGCCAGCAGCCAAGAACGGACTGAAGCTTTCTTT. Residues: CASSQERTEAFF.

This clonotype occurred a few times. The chain carries TRBV3-1 and TRBJ2-3; D perhaps matches TRBD2 (6 bases). V lost 2 bases and J 1 base, leaving 13 bases between the germline ends. The germline V gene encodes CDR1 LGHDT and CDR2 YNNKEL (reference sequence). The CDR3 totals 16 residues. This CDR3 is CASSQTGRRGTDTQYF. DNA for the CDR3: TGTGCCAGCAGCCAAACCGGGCGGAGGGGCACAGATACGCAGTATTTT.

The chain recombines TRBV27 with TRBJ1-3; the match to TRBD1 covers 7 bases. Looked up from germline, CDR1 is MNHEY and CDR2 is SMNVEV (reference sequence). The CDR3 covers 16 residues. J lost 4 bases, V lost 2 bases, and 8 bases had no gene match. CDR3 amino acids: CASSLAPGTEGNTIYF. CDR3 nucleotides: TGTGCCAGCAGTTTAGCCCCCGGGACAGAAGGAAACACCATATATTTT.

The V and J genes are TRBV12-3 or TRBV12-4 and TRBJ2-1; perhaps TRBD2 as D (7 bases). V lost 7 bases and J lost 9, with 31 bases in between. This CDR3 is built from 18 residues. The CDR3 protein is CASIPAGGGLDRRGEQFF. CDR3 coding DNA: TGTGCCAGCATTCCCGCTGGGGGGGGCCTCGACCGACGGGGTGAGCAGTTCTTC.

Ten or more counts support this clonotype. The rearrangement links TRBV12-3 or TRBV12-4 to TRBJ2-7; perhaps D is TRBD1 or TRBD2 (5 bases each). The CDR3 has 14 residues. V was cut by 1 base and J by 2 bases, with 9 bases left in between. CDR3 bases: TGTGCCAGCAGTTTAGGGGACCCACCCTACGAGCAGTACGTC. Protein sequence: CASSLGDPPYEQYV.

CDR3 sequence reads: CASSLELAGDTDTQYF. The CDR3 nucleotides are TGTGCCAGCAGCTTAGAGCTAGCGGGGGACACAGATACGCAGTATTTT. The V call is TRBV7-8, the J call TRBJ2-3; 10 bases are shared with TRBD2. This CDR3 is 16 amino acids long. CDR1 and CDR2 from the germline V gene are SGHVS and FQNEAQ. V trimming: 1 base; J trimming: 2 bases; junction bases outside the gene matches: 3. Together with reference TRBV7-8 and TRBJ2-3, the CDR3 gives the full variable domain: GAGVSQSPRYKVAKRGQDVALRCDPISGHVSLFWYQQALGQGPEFLTYFQNEAQLDKSGLPSDRFFAERPEGSVSTLKIQRTQQEDSAVYLCASSLELAGDTDTQYFGPGTRLTVL.

The chain recombines TRBV24-1 with TRBJ2-7, with 8 nucleotides matching TRBD2. CDR3 size: 16 residues. Germline loops: CDR1 KGHDR, CDR2 SFDVKD. The trim removed 7 bases at V and 2 bases at J, leaving 12 bases unmatched. Here the CDR3 reads CATSPSGGHSAYEQYF. For the CDR3, the DNA is TGTGCCACCAGCCCCTCGGGGGGGCATTCGGCCTACGAGCAGTACTTC.

The chain combines TRBV29-1 with TRBJ2-3; D possibly matches TRBD1 or TRBD2 (5 bases each). V gave up 7 bases and J gave up 1 base, with 15 bases separating them. Looked up from germline, CDR1 is SQVTM and CDR2 is ANQGSEA. The CDR3 length is 14 residues. Here the CDR3 reads CSDLGVRGTDTQYF. The CDR3 DNA reads as TGCAGCGACCTGGGGGTTAGGGGCACAGATACGCAGTATTTT.

This clonotype was counted many times. The chain has TRBV7-8 and TRBJ1-2, with D perhaps TRBD1 (5 bases). The length of the CDR3 is 14 residues. The germline gives CDR1 SGHVS, CDR2 FQNEAQ. V was pared by 1 base and J by 2 bases, with 8 bases between. The CDR3 DNA sequence: TGTGCCAGCAGCTTAGAATCAGGGAACTATGGCTACACCTTC. Translation: CASSLESGNYGYTF.

This clonotype occurred many times. The rearrangement joins TRBV20-1 to TRBJ2-2; weak D call: TRBD2 (5 bases). The germline V gene has CDR1 DFQATT and CDR2 SNEGSKA (reference sequence). The CDR3 runs 17 residues. V lost 3 bases and J 1 base, leaving 18 bases between the germline ends. CDR3 protein: CSASHSRGVGNTGELFF. In DNA form, the CDR3 reads TGCAGTGCTAGCCATTCTCGGGGTGTGGGGAACACCGGGGAGCTGTTTTTT.

This clonotype came up a few times. V gene TRBV10-3 combines with J gene TRBJ1-6; D gene unclear. This CDR3 region has 14 residues. Germline CDR1 is ENHRY and CDR2 is SYGVKD. V was shortened by 6 bases and J by 7 bases, with 13 bases between the two germline ends. CDR3 in amino acids: CAISDGRTNSPLHF. DNA for the CDR3: TGTGCCATCAGCGACGGACGTACGAATTCACCCCTCCACTTT.

Only a few counts were recorded for this clonotype. The rearrangement uses TRBV14 and TRBJ2-3, with D possibly being TRBD1 (6 bases). The CDR3 extends over 17 amino acids. Germline V gene data show CDR1 as SGHDN and CDR2 as FVKESK. The V gene lost 0 bases and the J gene lost 5 bases, with 18 bases spanning the gap. The CDR3 loop reads CASSQDRSYRDGDTQYF. DNA of the CDR3: TGTGCCAGCAGCCAAGATCGTTCGTACAGGGACGGAGATACGCAGTATTTT.

This clonotype has only a few counts. The chain links TRBV7-9 to TRBJ2-5; possibly TRBD1 for D (6 bases). This CDR3 region has 15 residues. V gave up 1 base and J gave up 0 bases, with 9 bases separating them. The germline CDR1 and CDR2 sequences are SEHNR and FQNEAQ (reference sequence). The DNA of the CDR3 is TGTGCCAGCAGCTTAGGTGACAGGTACCAAGAGACCCAGTACTTC. This codes for CASSLGDRYQETQYF.

This clonotype was seen only a few times. The chain couples TRBV18 to TRBJ1-6, with TRBD1 matching 11 bases. J gave up 7 bases and V 3 bases, and 5 bases lay outside the gene matches. Looked up from germline, CDR1 is KGHSH and CDR2 is LQKENI. There are 16 residues in the CDR3. Written as DNA, the CDR3 is TGTGCCAGCTCACCTTTCAGGGACAGGGGGAATTCACCCCTCCACTTT. This sequence encodes CASSPFRDRGNSPLHF. The full variable domain, rest sourced from reference TRBV18 and TRBJ1-6, is NAGVMQNPRHLVRRRGQEARLRCSPMKGHSHVYWYRQLPEEGLKFMVYLQKENIIDESGMPKERFSAEFPKEGPSILRIQQVVRGDSAAYFCASSPFRDRGNSPLHFGNGTRLTVT.

A few counts support this clonotype. V and J are TRBV20-1 and TRBJ1-3; D is perhaps TRBD1 (5 bases). Germline loops: CDR1 DFQATT, CDR2 SNEGSKA (reference sequence). V lost 6 bases, J lost 2 bases, and 14 bases lay in between. CDR3 size: 14 residues. DNA for the CDR3: TGCAGTGCAACCGGGACCACTACTGGAAACACCATATATTTT. It encodes CSATGTTTGNTIYF.

At least ten counts were recorded for this clonotype. The genes are TRBV6-5 and TRBJ1-1; D gene ambiguous. Germline CDR1 MNHEY, CDR2 SVGAGI. Trimming removed 2 bases from V and 2 bases from J, with 9 bases in between. CDR3 length: 14 residues. The CDR3 nucleotides read TGTGCCAGCAGTTACAGGTCTATCAACACTGAAGCTTTCTTT. Translated: CASSYRSINTEAFF.

This chain uses TRBV28 with TRBJ2-7; D perhaps matches TRBD1 (6 bases). The V gene's germline CDR1 is MDHEN and CDR2 SYDVKM. The germline V and J ends were trimmed by 4 bases and 0 bases, with 10 bases remaining between them. The CDR3 runs 14 residues. The CDR3 reads CASSSGQNSYEQYV. CDR3 DNA: TGTGCCAGCAGTTCAGGACAGAACTCCTACGAGCAGTACGTC.

V usage is TRBV6-1 and J usage is TRBJ2-7; D may be TRBD1 (5 bases). Germline V gene sequence: CDR1 MNHNS, CDR2 SASEGT. The V end lost 3 bases, the J end lost 0 bases, and 12 bases lay between the germline ends. The CDR3 runs to 15 residues. CDR3 in amino acids: CASSEFPTASYEQYV. In DNA, the CDR3 is TGTGCCAGCAGTGAGTTCCCGACAGCCTCCTACGAGCAGTACGTC.